This T cell receptor beta chain was captured in a study of cytomegalovirus exposure and HLA in healthy donors. On the study more broadly: Sequencing of roughly 180 million T cells in an earlier analysis found 100 million or so unique TCR beta sequences. Study-level points and caveats: In vitro checks showed that a few CMV-associated chains really do target CMV antigens.

60 Vbeta and 13 Jbeta primers were used in PCR. Clones were read by immunoSEQ multiplex PCR, and TCRdb kept only the in-frame ones, dropping some. The repertoire holds around 97,000 clones, with 81% as singletons. V lost 1 base and J 1 base, leaving 9 bases between the germline ends. The germline gives CDR1 MNHEY, CDR2 SMNVEV (reference sequence). The CDR3 loop spans 15 amino acids. Notes on this clone: Its antigen is unknown.

Sequencing was performed on PBMCs. The rearrangement links TRBV27 to TRBJ2-3; D might be TRBD1 (5 bases). This TCR was recovered from a man aged 40-50 years in good health and CMV-seropositive. CDR3 region: CASSLLGRGTDTQYF. DNA of the CDR3: TGTGCCAGCAGTTTATTGGGGCGTGGCACAGATACGCAGTATTTT.